The clone carrying this T cell receptor (beta chain) occurred many times. Its target is unknown. The data were taken from a study of Graves' ophthalmopathy and Graves' hyperthyroidism. Across the study: Peripheral blood samples were taken at initial diagnosis, before any treatment.

Study-wide results and caveats: Ophthalmopathy progression prediction by the model yielded a sensitivity of around 68% and a specificity of around 72%.

Amplification targeted the TCR beta CDR3 regions, with RNA transcripts as the source material. First-round RT-PCR employed HTBI primers, with a second-round multiplex PCR after it. TCRdb reanalysed the multiplex PCR reads using MiXCR and keeps one entry per CDR3 protein. The sample lists hundreds of thousands of distinct CDR3 sequences, about a fifth occurring once. The sample consisted of peripheral blood. The source of this sequence is a woman between 18 and 30 years old with stable Graves' hyperthyroidism. Some clones in this sample may be carry-over from other donors' samples.

CDR3: CSASYGTMWSRDQETQYF. DNA for the CDR3: TGCAGTGCTAGTTATGGGACGATGTGGAGTAGGGACCAAGAGACCCAGTACTTC. This chain links TRBV20-1 with TRBJ2-5; the D gene could be TRBD1 or TRBD2 (5 bases each). Trimming took 3 bases from V and 0 from J, leaving 23 bases between them. Germline V lookup: CDR1 DFQATT, CDR2 SNEGSKA (reference sequence). The CDR3 covers 18 residues.